Sequencing of this T cell receptor beta chain was carried out in a study of blood T cells in healthy people across ages. Study-wide findings and caveats: Naive CD4+ cells and diversity were both higher in long-lived donors than in aged donors.

Concerning this clonotype itself: Its antigen is unidentified.

Using a J-beta primer mix together with a sample-barcoded 5' primer, a second PCR was run for roughly 6 to 12 cycles. TCRdb passed the 5' RACE reads through MiXCR, listing each CDR3 protein once. Among over 1.5 million distinct CDR3 sequences listed, about 50% were seen once. The study isolated at least 7 million PBMCs from each sample. Source material: blood. The sequence came from a middle-aged woman in good health.

The CDR3 region is CASSVTGVDEQYF. In DNA, the CDR3 is TGCGCCAGCAGCGTGACAGGGGTGGACGAGCAGTACTTC. The chain links TRBV5-1 to TRBJ2-7; 8 bases map to TRBD1. J gave up 5 bases and V 4 bases, and 5 bases lay outside the gene matches. This CDR3 spans 13 amino acids. The germline V gene encodes CDR1 SGHRS and CDR2 YFSETQ.